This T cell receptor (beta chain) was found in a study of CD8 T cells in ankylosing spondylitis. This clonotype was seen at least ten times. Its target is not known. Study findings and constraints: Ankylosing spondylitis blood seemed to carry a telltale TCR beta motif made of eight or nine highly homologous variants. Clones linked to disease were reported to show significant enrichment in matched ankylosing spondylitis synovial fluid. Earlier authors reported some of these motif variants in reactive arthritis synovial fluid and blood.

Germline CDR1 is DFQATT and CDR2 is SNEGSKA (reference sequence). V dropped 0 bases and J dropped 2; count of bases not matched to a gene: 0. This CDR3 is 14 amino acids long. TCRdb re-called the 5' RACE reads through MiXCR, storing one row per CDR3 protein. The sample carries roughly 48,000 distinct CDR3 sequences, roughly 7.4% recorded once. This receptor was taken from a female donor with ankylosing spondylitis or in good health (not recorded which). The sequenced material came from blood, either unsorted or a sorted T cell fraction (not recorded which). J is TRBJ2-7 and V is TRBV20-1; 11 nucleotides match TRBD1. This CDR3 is CSAREGQGAYEQYV. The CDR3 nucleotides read TGCAGTGCTAGAGAGGGACAGGGGGCCTACGAGCAGTACGTC.